The entry that follows covers one T cell receptor (beta chain) sequence. Its antigen is currently unknown. Assay: immunoSEQ multiplex PCR; the TCRdb copy retains only in-frame clones and omits some. The sample records 85,000 to 130,000 clones, around 89% being singletons. The data originate from a study of T cell responses to AZD1222 COVID-19 vaccine. General study findings and limits: Unmutated variant regions reportedly attract nearly half of all spike-specific TCRs.

V gave up 5 bases and J gave up 5 bases; unmatched junction bases: 9. The CDR3 is 14 amino acids. Germline CDR1 and CDR2: MNHEY and SVGAGI. The V gene is TRBV6-5, the J gene TRBJ2-7, with 7 bases identical to TRBD2. The sequence derives from an adult in good health. The sample consisted of peripheral blood, taken on day 0 of AZD1222 vaccination. The CDR3 is CASSKSGAAHEQYF. The CDR3 bases are TGTGCCAGCAGTAAAAGCGGGGCAGCTCACGAGCAGTACTTC.